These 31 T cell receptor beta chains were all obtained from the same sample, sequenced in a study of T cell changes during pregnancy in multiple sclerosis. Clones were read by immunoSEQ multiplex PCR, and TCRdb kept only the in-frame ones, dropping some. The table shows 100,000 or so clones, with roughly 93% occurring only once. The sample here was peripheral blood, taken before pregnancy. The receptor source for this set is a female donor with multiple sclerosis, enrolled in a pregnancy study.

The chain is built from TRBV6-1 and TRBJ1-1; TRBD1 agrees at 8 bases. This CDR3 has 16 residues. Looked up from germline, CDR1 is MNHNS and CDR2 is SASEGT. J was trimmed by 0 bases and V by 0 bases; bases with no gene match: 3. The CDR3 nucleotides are TGTGCCAGCAGTGAAGCAAGGACAGGGATGAACACTGAAGCTTTCTTT. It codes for CASSEARTGMNTEAFF.

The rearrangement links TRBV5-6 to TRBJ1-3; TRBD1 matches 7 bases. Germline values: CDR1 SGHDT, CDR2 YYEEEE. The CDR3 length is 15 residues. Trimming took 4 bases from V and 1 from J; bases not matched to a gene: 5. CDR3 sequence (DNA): TGTGCCAGCAGCACTACAGGGGTATCTGGAAACACCATATATTTT. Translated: CASSTTGVSGNTIYF.

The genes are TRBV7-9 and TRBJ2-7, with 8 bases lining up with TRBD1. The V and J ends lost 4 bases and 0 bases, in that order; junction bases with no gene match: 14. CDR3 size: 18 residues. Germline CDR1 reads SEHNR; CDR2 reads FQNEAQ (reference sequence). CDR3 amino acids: CASSWGQAVGVSSYEQYF. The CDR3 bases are TGTGCCAGCAGCTGGGGACAGGCGGTGGGAGTAAGCTCCTACGAGCAGTACTTC.

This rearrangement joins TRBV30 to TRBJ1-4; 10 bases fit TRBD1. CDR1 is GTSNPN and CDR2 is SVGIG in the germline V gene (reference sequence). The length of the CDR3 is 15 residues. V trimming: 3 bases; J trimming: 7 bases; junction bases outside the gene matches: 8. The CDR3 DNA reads TGTGCCTGGAGCTTGTCTGGACAGGGGGGTGAAAAACTGTTTTTT. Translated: CAWSLSGQGGEKLFF.

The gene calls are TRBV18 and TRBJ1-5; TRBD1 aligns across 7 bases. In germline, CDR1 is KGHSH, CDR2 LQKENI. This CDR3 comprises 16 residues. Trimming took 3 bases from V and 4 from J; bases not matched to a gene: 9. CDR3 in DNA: TGTGCCAGCTCACCGACGACGGCAGGGGGAAATCAGCCCCAGCATTTT. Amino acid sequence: CASSPTTAGGNQPQHF. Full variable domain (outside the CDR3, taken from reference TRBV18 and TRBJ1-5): NAGVMQNPRHLVRRRGQEARLRCSPMKGHSHVYWYRQLPEEGLKFMVYLQKENIIDESGMPKERFSAEFPKEGPSILRIQQVVRGDSAAYFCASSPTTAGGNQPQHFGDGTRLSIL.

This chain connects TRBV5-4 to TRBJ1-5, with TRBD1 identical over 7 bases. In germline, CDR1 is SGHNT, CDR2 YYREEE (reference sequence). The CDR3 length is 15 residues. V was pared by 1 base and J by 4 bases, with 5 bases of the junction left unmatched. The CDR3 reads CASSLWGDRNQPQHF. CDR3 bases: TGTGCCAGCAGCTTGTGGGGGGACAGAAATCAGCCCCAGCATTTT.

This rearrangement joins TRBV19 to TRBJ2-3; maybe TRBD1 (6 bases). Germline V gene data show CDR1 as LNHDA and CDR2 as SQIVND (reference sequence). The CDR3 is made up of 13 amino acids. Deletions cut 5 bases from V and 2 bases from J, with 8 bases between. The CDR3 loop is CASSWTVTDTQYF. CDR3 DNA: TGTGCCAGTAGTTGGACAGTCACAGATACGCAGTATTTT.

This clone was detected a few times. The CDR3 bases are TGTGCCAGCAGTGAAGTGACAGGGCTGCGGCTGTTTTTT. Translating gives CASSEVTGLRLFF. The rearrangement uses TRBV2 and TRBJ1-4; 7 nucleotides agree with TRBD1. The germline V gene encodes CDR1 SNHLY and CDR2 FYNNEI. This CDR3 is 13 amino acids long. V gave up 1 base and J gave up 14 bases; unmatched junction bases: 7. Full variable domain (outside the CDR3, taken from reference TRBV2 and TRBJ1-4): EPEVTQTPSHQVTQMGQEVILRCVPISNHLYFYWYRQILGQKVEFLVSFYNNEISEKSEIFDDQFSVERPDGSNFTLKIRSTKLEDSAMYFCASSEVTGLRLFFGSGTQLSVL.

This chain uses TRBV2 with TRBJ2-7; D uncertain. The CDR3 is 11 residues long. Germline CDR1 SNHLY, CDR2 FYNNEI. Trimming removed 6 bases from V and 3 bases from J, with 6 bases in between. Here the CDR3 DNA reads TGTGCCAGCAGCTCAGTCTACGAGCAGTACTTC. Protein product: CASSSVYEQYF.

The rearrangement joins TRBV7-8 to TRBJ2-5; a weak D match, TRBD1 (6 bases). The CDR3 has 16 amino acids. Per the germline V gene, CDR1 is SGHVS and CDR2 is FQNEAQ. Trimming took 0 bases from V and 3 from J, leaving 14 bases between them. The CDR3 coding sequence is TGTGCCAGCAGCTTAGCCTTTAGGGCAGGGGAAGAGACCCAGTACTTC. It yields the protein CASSLAFRAGEETQYF.

This CDR3 is CASSLLWANEQFF. CDR3 bases: TGTGCCAGCAGCTTACTTTGGGCCAATGAGCAGTTCTTC. The chain carries TRBV5-6 and TRBJ2-1, with D unresolved. The CDR3 has 13 amino acids. The ends were cut back, 2 bases at V and 6 bases at J, with 9 bases in the middle. Germline V gene sequence: CDR1 SGHDT, CDR2 YYEEEE.

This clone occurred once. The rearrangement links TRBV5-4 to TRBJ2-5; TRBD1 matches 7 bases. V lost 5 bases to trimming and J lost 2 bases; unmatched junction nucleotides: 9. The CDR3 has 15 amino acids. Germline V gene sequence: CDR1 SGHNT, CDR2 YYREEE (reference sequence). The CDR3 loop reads CASSLKGAGQETQYF. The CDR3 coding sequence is TGTGCCAGCAGTTTAAAGGGGGCAGGTCAAGAGACCCAGTACTTC.

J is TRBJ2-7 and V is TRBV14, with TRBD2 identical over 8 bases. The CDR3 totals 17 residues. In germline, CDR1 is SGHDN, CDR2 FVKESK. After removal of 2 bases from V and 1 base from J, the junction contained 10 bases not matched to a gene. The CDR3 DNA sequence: TGTGCCAGCAGCCAACGTCTGCCGAGCGGGAGTTCCTACGAGCAGTACTTC. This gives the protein CASSQRLPSGSSYEQYF.

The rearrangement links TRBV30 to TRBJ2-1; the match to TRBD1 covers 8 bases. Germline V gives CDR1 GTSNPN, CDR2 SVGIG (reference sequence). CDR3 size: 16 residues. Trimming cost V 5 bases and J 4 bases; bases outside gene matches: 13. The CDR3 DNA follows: TGTGCCTGGGCAACCGGGACAGGTGGAGGGTACAATGAGCAGTTCTTC. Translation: CAWATGTGGGYNEQFF.

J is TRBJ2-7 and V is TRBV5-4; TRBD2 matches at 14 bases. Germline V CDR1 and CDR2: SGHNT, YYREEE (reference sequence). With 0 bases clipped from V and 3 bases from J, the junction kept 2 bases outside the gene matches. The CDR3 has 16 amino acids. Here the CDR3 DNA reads TGTGCCAGCAGCTTGGGGACTAGCGGGAGGAACTACGAGCAGTACTTC. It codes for CASSLGTSGRNYEQYF.

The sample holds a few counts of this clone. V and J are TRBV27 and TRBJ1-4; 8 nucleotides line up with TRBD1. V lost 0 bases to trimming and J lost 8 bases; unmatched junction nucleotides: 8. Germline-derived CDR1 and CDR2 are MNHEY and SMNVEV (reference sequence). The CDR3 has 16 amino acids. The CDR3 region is CASSLSWTGLGEKLFF. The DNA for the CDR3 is TGTGCCAGCAGTTTATCGTGGACAGGGCTTGGGGAAAAACTGTTTTTT.

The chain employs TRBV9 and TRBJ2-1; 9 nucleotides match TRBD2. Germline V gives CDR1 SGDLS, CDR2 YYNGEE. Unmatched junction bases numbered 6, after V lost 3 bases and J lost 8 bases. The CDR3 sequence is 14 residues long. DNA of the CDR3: TGTGCCAGCAGCGGTGGGCTAGCGGGATATGAGCAGTTCTTC. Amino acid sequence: CASSGGLAGYEQFF.

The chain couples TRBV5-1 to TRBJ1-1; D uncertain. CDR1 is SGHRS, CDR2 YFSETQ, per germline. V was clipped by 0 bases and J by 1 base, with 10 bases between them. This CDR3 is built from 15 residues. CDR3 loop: CASSLVPGGNTEAFF. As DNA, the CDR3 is TGCGCCAGCAGCTTGGTTCCCGGAGGGAACACTGAAGCTTTCTTT.

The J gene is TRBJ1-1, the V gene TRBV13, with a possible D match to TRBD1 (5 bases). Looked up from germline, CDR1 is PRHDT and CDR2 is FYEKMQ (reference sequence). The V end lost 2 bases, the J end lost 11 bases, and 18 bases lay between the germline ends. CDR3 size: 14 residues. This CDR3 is CASSLPRSIKGAFF. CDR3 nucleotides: TGTGCCAGCAGCTTACCCCGATCAATCAAGGGGGCTTTCTTT.

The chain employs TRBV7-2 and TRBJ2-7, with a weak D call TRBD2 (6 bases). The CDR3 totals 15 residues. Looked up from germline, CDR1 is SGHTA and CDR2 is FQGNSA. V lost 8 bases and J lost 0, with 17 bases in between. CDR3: CASQSGAGLSYEQYF. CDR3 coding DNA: TGTGCCAGCCAATCGGGAGCGGGCCTCTCCTACGAGCAGTACTTC.

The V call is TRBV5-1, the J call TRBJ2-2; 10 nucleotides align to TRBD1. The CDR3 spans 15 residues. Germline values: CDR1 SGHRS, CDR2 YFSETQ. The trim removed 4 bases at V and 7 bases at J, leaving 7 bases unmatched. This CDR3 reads CASSPGTGDGGELFF. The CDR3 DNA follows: TGCGCCAGCAGCCCCGGGACAGGGGATGGCGGGGAGCTGTTTTTT.

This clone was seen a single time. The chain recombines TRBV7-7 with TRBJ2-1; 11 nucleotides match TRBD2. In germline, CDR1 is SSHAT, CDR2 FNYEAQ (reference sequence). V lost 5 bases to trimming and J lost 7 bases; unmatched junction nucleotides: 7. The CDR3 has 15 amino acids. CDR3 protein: CASSPTSGGPNEQFF. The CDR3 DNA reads TGTGCCAGCAGCCCAACTAGCGGGGGACCAAATGAGCAGTTCTTC.

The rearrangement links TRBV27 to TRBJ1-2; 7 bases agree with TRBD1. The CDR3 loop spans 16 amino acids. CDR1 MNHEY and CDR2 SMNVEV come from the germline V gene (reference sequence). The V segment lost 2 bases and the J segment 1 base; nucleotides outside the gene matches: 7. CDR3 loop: CASSLTRQGVNYGYTF. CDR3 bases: TGTGCCAGCAGTTTAACCCGACAGGGAGTTAACTATGGCTACACCTTC.

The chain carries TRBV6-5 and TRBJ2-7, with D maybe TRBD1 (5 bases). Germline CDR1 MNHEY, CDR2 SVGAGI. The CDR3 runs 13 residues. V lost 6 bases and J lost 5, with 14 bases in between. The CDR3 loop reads CASSPGWGHEQYF. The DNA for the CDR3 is TGTGCCAGCAGCCCCGGGTGGGGCCACGAGCAGTACTTC.

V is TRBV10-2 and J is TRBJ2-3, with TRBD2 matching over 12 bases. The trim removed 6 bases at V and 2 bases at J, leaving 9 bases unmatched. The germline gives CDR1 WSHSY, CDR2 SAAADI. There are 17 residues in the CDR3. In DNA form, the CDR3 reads TGCGCCAGCAGAGAGAGGGGACTAGCGGGTTCCACAGATACGCAGTATTTT. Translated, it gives CASRERGLAGSTDTQYF.

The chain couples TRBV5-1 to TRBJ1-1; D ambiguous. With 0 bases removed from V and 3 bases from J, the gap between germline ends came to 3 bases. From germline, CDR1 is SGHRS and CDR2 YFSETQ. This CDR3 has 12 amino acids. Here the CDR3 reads CASSLADTEAFF. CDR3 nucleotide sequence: TGCGCCAGCAGCTTGGCGGACACTGAAGCTTTCTTT.

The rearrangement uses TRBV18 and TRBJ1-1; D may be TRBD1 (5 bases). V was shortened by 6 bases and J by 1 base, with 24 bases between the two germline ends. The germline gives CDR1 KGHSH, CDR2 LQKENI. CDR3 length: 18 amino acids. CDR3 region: CASSPRHGGLLRNTEAFF. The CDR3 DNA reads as TGTGCCAGCTCCCCTAGACACGGGGGTTTGCTTCGGAACACTGAAGCTTTCTTT.

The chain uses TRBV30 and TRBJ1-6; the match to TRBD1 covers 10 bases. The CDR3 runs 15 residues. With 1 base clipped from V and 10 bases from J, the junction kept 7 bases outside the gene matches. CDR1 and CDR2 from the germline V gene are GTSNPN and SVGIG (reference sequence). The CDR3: CAWSGKGTGESPLHF. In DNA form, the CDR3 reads TGTGCCTGGAGTGGAAAAGGGACAGGGGAGTCACCCCTCCACTTT.

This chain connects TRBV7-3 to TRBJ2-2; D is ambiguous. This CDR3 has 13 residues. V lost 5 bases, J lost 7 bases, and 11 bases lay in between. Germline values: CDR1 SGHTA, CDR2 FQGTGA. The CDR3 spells CASSPRSGGELFF. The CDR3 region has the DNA TGTGCCAGCAGCCCTAGGAGTGGCGGGGAGCTGTTTTTT.

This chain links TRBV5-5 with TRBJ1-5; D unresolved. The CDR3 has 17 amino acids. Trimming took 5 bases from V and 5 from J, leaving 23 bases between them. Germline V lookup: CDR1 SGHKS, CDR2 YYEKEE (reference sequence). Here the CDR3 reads CASRPGSPVAPYQPQHF. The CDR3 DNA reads TGTGCCAGCAGGCCGGGAAGCCCGGTCGCCCCCTATCAGCCCCAGCATTTT.

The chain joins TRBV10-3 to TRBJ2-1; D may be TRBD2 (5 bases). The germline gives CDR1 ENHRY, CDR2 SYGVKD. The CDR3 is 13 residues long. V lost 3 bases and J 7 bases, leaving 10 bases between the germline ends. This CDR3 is CAISEGRRNEQFF. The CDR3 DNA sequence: TGTGCCATCAGTGAAGGGCGGAGGAATGAGCAGTTCTTC.